This T cell receptor beta chain came from a study of early T cells in non-severe SARS-CoV-2 infection. Study results and caveats: There was a bias toward anti-spike CD8 responses in VDJdb matching, which missed private and CD4 specificities.

Unique molecular identifiers were affixed to single, distinct cDNA molecules. MiXCR was run by TCRdb on the 5' RACE reads, yielding one entry per CDR3 protein. The sample holds around 26,000 distinct CDR3 sequences, roughly 4.2% seen once. This clonotype was counted ten times or more. Its antigen is unknown. With 4 bases clipped from V and 9 bases from J, the junction kept 1 base outside the gene matches. In germline, CDR1 is SGHTA, CDR2 FQGNSA. This CDR3 has 12 amino acids. The origin of this receptor is an adult who was a healthcare worker with PCR-confirmed SARS-CoV-2 infection or an uninfected control (not recorded which). Source material: whole blood. V usage is TRBV7-2 and J usage is TRBJ2-4, with TRBD2 matching 9 bases. DNA of the CDR3: TGTGCCAGCAGCTGGCGGGGGGGCATTCAGTACTTC. Amino acid sequence: CASSWRGGIQYF.